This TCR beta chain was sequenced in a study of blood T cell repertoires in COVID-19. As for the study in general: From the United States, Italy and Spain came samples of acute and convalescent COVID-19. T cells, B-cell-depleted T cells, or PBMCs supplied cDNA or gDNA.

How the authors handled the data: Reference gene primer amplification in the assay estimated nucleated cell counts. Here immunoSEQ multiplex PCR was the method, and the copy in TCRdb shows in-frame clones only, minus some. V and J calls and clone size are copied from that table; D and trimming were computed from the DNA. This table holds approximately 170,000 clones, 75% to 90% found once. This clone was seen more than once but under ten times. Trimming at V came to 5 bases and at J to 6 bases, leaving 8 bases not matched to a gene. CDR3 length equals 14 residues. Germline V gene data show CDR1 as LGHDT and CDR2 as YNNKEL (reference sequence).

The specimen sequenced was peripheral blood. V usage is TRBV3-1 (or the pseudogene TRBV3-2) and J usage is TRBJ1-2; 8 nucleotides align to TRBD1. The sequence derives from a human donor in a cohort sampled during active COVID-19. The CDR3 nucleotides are TGTGCCAGCAGCTCTGGACAGGGTTCAAATGGCTACACCTTC. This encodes CASSSGQGSNGYTF.